This T cell receptor (beta chain) was identified in a study of blood T cell repertoires in COVID-19. Study-wide background: Samples of COVID-19 (acute and convalescent) were obtained from the United States, Italy and Spain.

Under the authors' procedure: Nucleated cell counts were estimated from reference gene primer amplification. Assay: immunoSEQ multiplex PCR; the TCRdb copy retains only in-frame clones and omits some. For V, J and clone size, that table is used; D and trimming come from the DNA. The sample comprises 150,000 to 160,000 clones, 70% to 85% of which are singletons, and over 25% rests with the top ten. Many counts were recorded for this clone. Additional DNA sequences in this sample encode the identical CDR3. The source material was peripheral blood. This clonotype was obtained from an older woman with acute or convalescent COVID-19.

CDR3 loop: CASSVRTGGNQPQHF. The CDR3 DNA reads as TGTGCCAGCAGTGTCCGGACAGGGGGTAATCAGCCCCAGCATTTT. The chain uses TRBV2 and TRBJ1-5; the match to TRBD1 covers 10 bases. This CDR3 region has 15 residues. J lost 4 bases, V lost 4 bases, and 4 bases had no gene match. CDR1 is SNHLY, CDR2 FYNNEI, per germline.